The next 3 T cell receptor beta chains were all read from a single sample in a study of control samples from healthy donors and cancer patients. Assay: immunoSEQ multiplex PCR; the TCRdb copy retains only in-frame clones and omits some. The data contain 170,000 or so clones, over 80% of them singletons. Material for sequencing was blood. These receptors were taken from a man aged 18-30 years in good health.

V is TRBV28 and J is TRBJ1-1, with D maybe TRBD1 (6 bases). The CDR3 runs 14 residues. Germline V lookup: CDR1 MDHEN, CDR2 SYDVKM. The V and J ends lost 6 bases and 12 bases respectively, with 23 bases between them. The CDR3 coding sequence is TGTGCCAGCAGCGACACCTCAAATTCAGGGGAGACTTTCTTT. It codes for CASSDTSNSGETFF.

This clone is a singleton in its sample. This chain joins TRBV5-5 and TRBJ2-2; D ambiguous. The V gene lost 4 bases and the J gene lost 5 bases, with 18 bases spanning the gap. Germline values: CDR1 SGHKS, CDR2 YYEKEE (reference sequence). The length of the CDR3 is 16 residues. The CDR3 reads CASSTPLTAETGELFF. CDR3 sequence (DNA): TGTGCCAGCAGCACACCCTTAACGGCAGAAACCGGGGAGCTGTTTTTT. Full variable domain (outside the CDR3, taken from reference TRBV5-5 and TRBJ2-2): DAGVTQSPTHLIKTRGQQVTLRCSPISGHKSVSWYQQVLGQGPQFIFQYYEKEERGRGNFPDRFSARQFPNYSSELNVNALLLGDSALYLCASSTPLTAETGELFFGEGSRLTVL.

V is TRBV9 and J is TRBJ2-4; D call uncertain. With 3 bases removed from V and 9 bases from J, the gap between germline ends came to 16 bases. The CDR3 runs to 14 residues. The germline gives CDR1 SGDLS, CDR2 YYNGEE. CDR3 sequence (DNA): TGTGCCAGCAGCGACCGGCAGGCTTTTGGCATTCAGTACTTC. It yields the protein CASSDRQAFGIQYF.